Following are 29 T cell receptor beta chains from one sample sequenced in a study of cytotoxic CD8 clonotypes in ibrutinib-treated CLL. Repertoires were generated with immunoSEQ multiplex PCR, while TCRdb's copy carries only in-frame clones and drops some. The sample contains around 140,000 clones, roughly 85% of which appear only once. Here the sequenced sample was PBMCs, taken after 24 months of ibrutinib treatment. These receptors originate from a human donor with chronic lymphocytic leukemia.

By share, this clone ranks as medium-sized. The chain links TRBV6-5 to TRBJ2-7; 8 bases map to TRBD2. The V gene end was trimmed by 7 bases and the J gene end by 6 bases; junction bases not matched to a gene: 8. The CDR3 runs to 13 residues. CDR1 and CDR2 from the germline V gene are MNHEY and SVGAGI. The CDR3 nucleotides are TGTGCCAGCACCCGGGGGGGGTCGACCGAGCAGTACTTC. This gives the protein CASTRGGSTEQYF.

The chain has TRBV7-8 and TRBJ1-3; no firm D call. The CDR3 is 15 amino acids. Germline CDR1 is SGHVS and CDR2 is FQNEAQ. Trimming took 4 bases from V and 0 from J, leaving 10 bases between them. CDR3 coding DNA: TGTGCCAGCAGCTCTCTGGCGGCCTCTGGAAACACCATATATTTT. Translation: CASSSLAASGNTIYF.

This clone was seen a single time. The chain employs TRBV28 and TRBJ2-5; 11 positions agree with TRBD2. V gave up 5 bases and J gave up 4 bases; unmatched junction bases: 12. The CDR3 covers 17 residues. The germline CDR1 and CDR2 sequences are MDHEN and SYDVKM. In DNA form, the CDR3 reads TGTGCCAGCAGTAGACCGGGGACTAGCGGAATCCTAGAGACCCAGTACTTC. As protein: CASSRPGTSGILETQYF.

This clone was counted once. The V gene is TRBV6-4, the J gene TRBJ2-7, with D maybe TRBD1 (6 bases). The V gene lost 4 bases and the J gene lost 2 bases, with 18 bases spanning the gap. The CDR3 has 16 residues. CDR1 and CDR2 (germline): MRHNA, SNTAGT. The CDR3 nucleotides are TGTGCCAGCAGTGTCACCTGGGACATCCTCACCTACGAGCAGTACTTC. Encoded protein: CASSVTWDILTYEQYF.

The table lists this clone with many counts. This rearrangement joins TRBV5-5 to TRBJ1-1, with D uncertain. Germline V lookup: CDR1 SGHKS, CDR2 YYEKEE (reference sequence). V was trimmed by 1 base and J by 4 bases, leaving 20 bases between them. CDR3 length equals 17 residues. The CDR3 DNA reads TGTGCCAGCAGCTTGCGACAAATAGGAGTTTTAGGCACTGAAGCTTTCTTT. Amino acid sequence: CASSLRQIGVLGTEAFF.

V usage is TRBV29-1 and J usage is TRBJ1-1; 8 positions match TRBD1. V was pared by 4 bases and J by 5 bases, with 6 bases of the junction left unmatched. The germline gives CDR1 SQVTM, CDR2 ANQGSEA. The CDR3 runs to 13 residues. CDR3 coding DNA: TGCAGCGTTGGATACAGGGGGGCGACTGAAGCTTTCTTT. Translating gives CSVGYRGATEAFF.

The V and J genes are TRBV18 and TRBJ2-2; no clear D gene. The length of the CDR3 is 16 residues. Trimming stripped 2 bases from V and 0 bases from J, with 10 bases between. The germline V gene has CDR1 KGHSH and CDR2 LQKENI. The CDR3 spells CASSPFQQANTGELFF. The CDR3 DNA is TGTGCCAGCTCACCATTTCAGCAGGCGAACACCGGGGAGCTGTTTTTT.

CDR3 nucleotides: TGCAGTGCTATTGACAATGAGCAGTTCTTC. Protein product: CSAIDNEQFF. The chain couples TRBV20-1 to TRBJ2-1; D gene uncertain. Trimming cost V 4 bases and J 5 bases, with 3 bases left between them. Germline CDR1 and CDR2: DFQATT and SNEGSKA (reference sequence). The CDR3 is 10 amino acids.

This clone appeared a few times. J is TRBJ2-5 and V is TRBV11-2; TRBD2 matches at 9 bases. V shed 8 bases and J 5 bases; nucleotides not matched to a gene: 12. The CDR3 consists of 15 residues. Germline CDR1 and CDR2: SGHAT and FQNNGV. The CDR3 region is CASGPGLAVGETQYF. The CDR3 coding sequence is TGTGCCAGCGGACCGGGACTAGCAGTTGGGGAGACCCAGTACTTC.

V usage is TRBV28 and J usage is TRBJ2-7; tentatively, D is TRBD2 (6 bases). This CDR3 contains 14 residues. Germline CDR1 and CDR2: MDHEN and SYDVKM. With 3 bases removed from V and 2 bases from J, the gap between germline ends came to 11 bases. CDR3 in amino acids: CASSFMGGAYEQYF. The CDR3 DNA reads TGTGCCAGCAGTTTTATGGGGGGAGCCTACGAGCAGTACTTC.

For the CDR3, the DNA is TGTGCCAGCAGTTTGACAGGGCGGCCGCTCTATGGCTACACCTTC. Protein: CASSLTGRPLYGYTF. The J gene is TRBJ1-2, the V gene TRBV28; 7 bases are a match to TRBD1. The CDR3 spans 15 residues. Per germline, CDR1 MDHEN and CDR2 SYDVKM. The V segment lost 3 bases and the J segment 4 bases; nucleotides outside the gene matches: 8.

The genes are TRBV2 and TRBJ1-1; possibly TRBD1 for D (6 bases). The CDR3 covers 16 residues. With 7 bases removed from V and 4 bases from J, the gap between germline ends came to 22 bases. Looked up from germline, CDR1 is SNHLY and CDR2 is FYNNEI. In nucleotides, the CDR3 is TGTGCCAGCACCATGACAGGACCGGGAAGGAGCACTGAAGCTTTCTTT. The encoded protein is CASTMTGPGRSTEAFF.

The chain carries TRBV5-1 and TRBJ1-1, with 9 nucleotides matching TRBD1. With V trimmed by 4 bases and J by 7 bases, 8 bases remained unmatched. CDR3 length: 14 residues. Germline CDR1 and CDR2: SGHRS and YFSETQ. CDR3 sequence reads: CASSRDTGGYEAFF. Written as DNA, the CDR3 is TGCGCCAGCAGCCGTGATACAGGGGGCTATGAAGCTTTCTTT.

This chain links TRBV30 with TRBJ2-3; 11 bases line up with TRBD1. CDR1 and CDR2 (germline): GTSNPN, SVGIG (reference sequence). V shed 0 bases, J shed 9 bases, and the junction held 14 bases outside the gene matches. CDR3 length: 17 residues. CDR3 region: CAWSVNLGTGGIRTQYF. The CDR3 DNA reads TGTGCCTGGAGTGTAAACCTGGGGACAGGGGGGATACGGACGCAGTATTTT. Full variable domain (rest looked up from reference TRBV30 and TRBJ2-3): SQTIHQWPATLVQPVGSPLSLECTVEGTSNPNLYWYRQAAGRGLQLLFYSVGIGQISSEVPQNLSASRPQDRQFILSSKKLLLSDSGFYLCAWSVNLGTGGIRTQYFGPGTRLTVL.

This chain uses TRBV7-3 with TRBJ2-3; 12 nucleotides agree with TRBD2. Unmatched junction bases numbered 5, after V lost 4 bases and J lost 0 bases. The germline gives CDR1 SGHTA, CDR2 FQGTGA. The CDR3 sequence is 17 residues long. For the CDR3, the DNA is TGTGCCAGCAGCTACCCCGGACTAGCGGGGAGCACAGATACGCAGTATTTT. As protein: CASSYPGLAGSTDTQYF.

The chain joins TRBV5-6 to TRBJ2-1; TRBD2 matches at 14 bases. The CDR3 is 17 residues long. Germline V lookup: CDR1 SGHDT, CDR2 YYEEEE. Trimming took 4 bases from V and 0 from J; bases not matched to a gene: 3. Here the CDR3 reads CASSEGLAGASYNEQFF. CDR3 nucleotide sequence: TGTGCCAGCAGCGAGGGACTAGCGGGGGCCTCCTACAATGAGCAGTTCTTC.

In DNA, the CDR3 is TGCGCCAGCAGGGACAGGGGTTTCAATCAGCCCCAGCATTTT. Its translation: CASRDRGFNQPQHF. This rearrangement joins TRBV10-1 to TRBJ1-5; 9 bases are a match to TRBD1. With V trimmed by 6 bases and J by 3 bases, 3 bases remained unmatched. Per germline, CDR1 WNHNN and CDR2 SYGVQD (reference sequence). CDR3 size: 14 residues.

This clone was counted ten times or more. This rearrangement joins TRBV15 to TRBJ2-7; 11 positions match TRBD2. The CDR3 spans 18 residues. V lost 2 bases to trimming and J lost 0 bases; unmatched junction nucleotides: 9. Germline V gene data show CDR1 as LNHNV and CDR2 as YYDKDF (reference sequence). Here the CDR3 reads CATSRRRAGTSGSYEQYF. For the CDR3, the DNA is TGTGCCACCAGCAGACGTAGGGCCGGGACTAGCGGCTCCTACGAGCAGTACTTC.

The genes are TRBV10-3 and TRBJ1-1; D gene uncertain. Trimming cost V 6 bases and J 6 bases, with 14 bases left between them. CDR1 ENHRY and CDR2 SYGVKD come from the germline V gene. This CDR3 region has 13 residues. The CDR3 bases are TGTGCCATCAGCGGAGTTGGGGTCGCTGAAGCTTTCTTT. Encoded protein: CAISGVGVAEAFF.

The CDR3: CASSLKLPGGPGELFF. The CDR3 bases are TGTGCCAGCAGCTTAAAATTACCGGGAGGGCCCGGGGAGCTGTTTTTT. V usage is TRBV7-9 and J usage is TRBJ2-2; 8 positions agree with TRBD2. This CDR3 contains 16 residues. The V gene end was trimmed by 2 bases and the J gene end by 6 bases; junction bases not matched to a gene: 8. The germline V gene encodes CDR1 SEHNR and CDR2 FQNEAQ (reference sequence).

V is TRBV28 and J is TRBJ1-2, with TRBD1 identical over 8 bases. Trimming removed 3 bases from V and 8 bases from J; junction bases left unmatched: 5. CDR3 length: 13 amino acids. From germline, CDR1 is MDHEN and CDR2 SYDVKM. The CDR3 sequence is CASSFGRGRGYTF. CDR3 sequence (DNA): TGTGCCAGCAGTTTCGGCAGGGGGCGCGGCTACACCTTC.

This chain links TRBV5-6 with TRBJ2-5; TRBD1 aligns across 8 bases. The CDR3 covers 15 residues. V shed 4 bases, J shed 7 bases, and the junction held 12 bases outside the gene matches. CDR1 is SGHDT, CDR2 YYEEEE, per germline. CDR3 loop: CASSPRTGSVTTQYF. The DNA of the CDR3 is TGTGCCAGCAGCCCGAGGACAGGGAGTGTAACGACCCAGTACTTC.

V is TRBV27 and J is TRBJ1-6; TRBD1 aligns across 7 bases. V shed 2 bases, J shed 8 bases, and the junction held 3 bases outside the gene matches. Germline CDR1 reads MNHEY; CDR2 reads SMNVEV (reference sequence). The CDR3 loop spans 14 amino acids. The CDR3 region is CASSLDRVYSPLHF. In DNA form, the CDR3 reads TGTGCCAGCAGTTTAGACAGGGTATATTCACCCCTCCACTTT.

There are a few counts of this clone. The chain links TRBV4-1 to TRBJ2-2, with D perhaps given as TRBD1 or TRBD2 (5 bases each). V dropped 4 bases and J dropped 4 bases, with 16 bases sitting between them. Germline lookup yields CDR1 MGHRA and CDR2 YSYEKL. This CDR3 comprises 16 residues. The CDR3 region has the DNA TGCGCCAGCAGCCCGGGTGTCTCTGGGGGCACCGGGGAGCTGTTTTTT. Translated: CASSPGVSGGTGELFF.

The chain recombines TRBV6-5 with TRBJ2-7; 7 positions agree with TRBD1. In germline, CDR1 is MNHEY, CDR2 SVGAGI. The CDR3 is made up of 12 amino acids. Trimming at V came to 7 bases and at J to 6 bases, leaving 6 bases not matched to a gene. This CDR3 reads CASTGQTGEQYF. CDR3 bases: TGTGCCAGCACGGGACAGACTGGCGAGCAGTACTTC.

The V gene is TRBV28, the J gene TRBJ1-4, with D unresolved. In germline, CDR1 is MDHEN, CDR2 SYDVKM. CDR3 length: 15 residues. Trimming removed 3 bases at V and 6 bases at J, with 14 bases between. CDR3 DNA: TGTGCCAGCAGTTTTCTCACCGTTGGTGATGAAAAACTGTTTTTT. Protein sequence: CASSFLTVGDEKLFF.

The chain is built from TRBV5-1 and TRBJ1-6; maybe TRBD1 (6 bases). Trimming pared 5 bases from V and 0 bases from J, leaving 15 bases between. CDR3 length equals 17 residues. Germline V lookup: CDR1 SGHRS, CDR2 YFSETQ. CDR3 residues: CASSFDRPSSYNSPLHF. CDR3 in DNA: TGCGCCAGCAGTTTTGACAGGCCCAGCTCCTATAATTCACCCCTCCACTTT. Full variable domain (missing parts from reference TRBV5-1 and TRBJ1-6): KAGVTQTPRYLIKTRGQQVTLSCSPISGHRSVSWYQQTPGQGLQFLFEYFSETQRNKGNFPGRFSGRQFSNSRSEMNVSTLELGDSALYLCASSFDRPSSYNSPLHFGNGTRLTVT.

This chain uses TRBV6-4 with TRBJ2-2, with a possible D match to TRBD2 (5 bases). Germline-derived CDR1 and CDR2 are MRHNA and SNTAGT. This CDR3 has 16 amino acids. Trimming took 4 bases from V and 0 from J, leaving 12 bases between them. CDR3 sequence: CASSADGLANTGELFF. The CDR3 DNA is TGTGCCAGCAGTGCGGACGGACTCGCGAACACCGGGGAGCTGTTTTTT.

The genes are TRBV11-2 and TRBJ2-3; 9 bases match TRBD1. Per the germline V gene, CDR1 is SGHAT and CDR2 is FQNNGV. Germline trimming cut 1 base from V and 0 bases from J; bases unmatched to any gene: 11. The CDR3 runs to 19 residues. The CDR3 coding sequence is TGTGCCAGCAGCTTAGTGGCGTGGGGACAGGGAGCAAGCACAGATACGCAGTATTTT. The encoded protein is CASSLVAWGQGASTDTQYF.